The next 23 T cell receptor beta chains were all read from a single sample in a study of PD-1 blockade in classical Hodgkin lymphoma. With no exception, relapse followed autologous stem cell transplantation in all patients, and brentuximab vedotin exposure varied. Sequenced by immunoSEQ multiplex PCR; TCRdb stores in-frame clones only, minus some. The top ten hold over 9% of the sample, which has just under 100,000 clones, approximately 80% seen once. The sample consisted of peripheral blood mononuclear cells (PBMCs), taken at baseline. The source of these receptors is a human donor with classical Hodgkin lymphoma.

The chain uses TRBV5-4 and TRBJ2-5; D is tentatively TRBD1 or TRBD2 (5 bases each). CDR3 size: 13 residues. Trimming removed 2 bases from V and 3 bases from J, with 8 bases in between. Germline CDR1 SGHNT, CDR2 YYREEE (reference sequence). CDR3 nucleotides: TGTGCCAGCAGCTTTAGGGGAGAAGAGACCCAGTACTTC. Its protein is CASSFRGEETQYF.

The chain combines TRBV19 with TRBJ1-5; 8 bases fit TRBD1. V dropped 5 bases and J dropped 1; count of bases not matched to a gene: 4. The CDR3 sequence is 15 residues long. Germline-derived CDR1 and CDR2 are LNHDA and SQIVND (reference sequence). CDR3 coding DNA: TGTGCCAGTAGTGATCGGACAGGGAGCAATCAGCCCCAGCATTTT. Translating it yields CASSDRTGSNQPQHF.

The chain links TRBV11-2 to TRBJ2-3; TRBD1 matches 7 bases. Germline V CDR1 and CDR2: SGHAT, FQNNGV. CDR3 length equals 17 residues. With 0 bases clipped from V and 5 bases from J, the junction kept 11 bases outside the gene matches. For the CDR3, the DNA is TGTGCCAGCAGCTTAGACCGTACAGGGGTGGTTAAAGATACGCAGTATTTT. Amino acids: CASSLDRTGVVKDTQYF.

The J gene is TRBJ2-2, the V gene TRBV28; either TRBD1 or TRBD2 may supply D (5 bases each). The germline CDR1 and CDR2 sequences are MDHEN and SYDVKM. The CDR3 sequence is 16 residues long. The ends were cut back, 4 bases at V and 1 base at J, with 13 bases in the middle. This chain's CDR3 is CASSSPGSRNTGELFF. The DNA of the CDR3 is TGTGCCAGCAGTTCCCCAGGGAGCCGGAACACCGGGGAGCTGTTTTTT.

The gene calls are TRBV27 and TRBJ1-5; the match to TRBD1 covers 7 bases. After removal of 6 bases from V and 3 bases from J, the junction contained 5 bases not matched to a gene. From germline, CDR1 is MNHEY and CDR2 SMNVEV (reference sequence). The CDR3 covers 14 residues. CDR3 coding DNA: TGTGCCAGCAGACCTACAGGGGCCAATCAGCCCCAGCATTTT. It specifies CASRPTGANQPQHF.

The genes are TRBV2 and TRBJ2-7; D might be TRBD2 (6 bases). Trimming stripped 7 bases from V and 0 bases from J, with 10 bases between. CDR1 and CDR2 from the germline V gene are SNHLY and FYNNEI. This CDR3 comprises 13 residues. CDR3 nucleotides: TGTGCCAGCACATCGGGGGACTCCTACGAGCAGTACTTC. This sequence encodes CASTSGDSYEQYF.

The rearrangement joins TRBV19 to TRBJ2-3; D may be TRBD2 (6 bases). The V gene's germline CDR1 is LNHDA and CDR2 SQIVND (reference sequence). The CDR3 is 13 residues long. V was clipped by 5 bases and J by 1 base, with 7 bases between them. The CDR3, as DNA: TGTGCCAGTAGTTTAGCGGGCACAGATACGCAGTATTTT. Its protein product is CASSLAGTDTQYF.

Only a few counts were recorded for this clone. V is TRBV5-1 and J is TRBJ1-1; the match to TRBD1 covers 9 bases. The trim removed 8 bases at V and 8 bases at J, leaving 7 bases unmatched. Germline loops: CDR1 SGHRS, CDR2 YFSETQ. The CDR3 covers 12 residues. The DNA of the CDR3 is TGCGCCAGTTACCTCGACAGGGGGGAAGCTTTCTTT. As protein: CASYLDRGEAFF.

The chain recombines TRBV7-9 with TRBJ2-7; TRBD1 matches at 7 bases. Germline CDR1 reads SEHNR; CDR2 reads FQNEAQ (reference sequence). The CDR3 loop spans 14 amino acids. The trim removed 3 bases at V and 2 bases at J, leaving 4 bases unmatched. This CDR3 reads CASSLIGQAYEQYF. CDR3 in DNA: TGTGCCAGCAGCTTGATCGGACAGGCCTACGAGCAGTACTTC.

The genes are TRBV7-9 and TRBJ1-2; tentative D call: TRBD1 (5 bases). V was clipped by 6 bases and J by 5 bases, with 13 bases between them. CDR1 and CDR2 from the germline V gene are SEHNR and FQNEAQ (reference sequence). This CDR3 is 13 amino acids long. CDR3 in amino acids: CASRQAVWYGYTF. CDR3 nucleotides: TGTGCCAGCAGACAGGCGGTGTGGTATGGCTACACCTTC.

This chain connects TRBV2 to TRBJ1-3; D remains ambiguous. The CDR3 is 13 amino acids. With 1 base removed from V and 2 bases from J, the gap between germline ends came to 3 bases. Germline V gene data show CDR1 as SNHLY and CDR2 as FYNNEI. CDR3 DNA: TGTGCCAGCAGTGAAGACCCTGGAAACACCATATATTTT. It translates to CASSEDPGNTIYF. Based on the CDR3 plus reference TRBV2 and TRBJ1-3, the full variable domain is EPEVTQTPSHQVTQMGQEVILRCVPISNHLYFYWYRQILGQKVEFLVSFYNNEISEKSEIFDDQFSVERPDGSNFTLKIRSTKLEDSAMYFCASSEDPGNTIYFGEGSWLTVV.

This clone was observed a few times. J is TRBJ1-5 and V is TRBV7-2, with D tentatively TRBD1 (5 bases). Per germline, CDR1 SGHTA and CDR2 FQGNSA. The CDR3 covers 15 residues. V was shortened by 7 bases and J by 7 bases, with 20 bases between the two germline ends. CDR3 DNA sequence: TGTGCCAGCACCCTGACATTGGGGGTGGGGCAGCCCCAGCATTTT. It yields the protein CASTLTLGVGQPQHF.

The V gene is TRBV6-1, the J gene TRBJ2-7, with 7 bases that match TRBD2. The CDR3 covers 14 residues. Germline values: CDR1 MNHNS, CDR2 SASEGT. J lost 2 bases, V lost 4 bases, and 5 bases had no gene match. CDR3 sequence reads: CASSVTGLTYEQYF. CDR3 coding DNA: TGTGCCAGCAGTGTTACGGGACTAACCTACGAGCAGTACTTC.

The chain is built from TRBV5-1 and TRBJ1-2, with TRBD1 matching 7 bases. This CDR3 region has 15 residues. CDR1 and CDR2 from the germline V gene are SGHRS and YFSETQ. The V gene end was trimmed by 8 bases and the J gene end by 4 bases; junction bases not matched to a gene: 14. The CDR3 reads CASRHRTGDFYGYTF. The CDR3 coding sequence is TGCGCCAGTAGACACAGGACAGGCGATTTCTATGGCTACACCTTC.

This chain connects TRBV7-9 to TRBJ2-2, with unresolved D. Germline V CDR1 and CDR2: SEHNR, FQNEAQ (reference sequence). V was pared by 1 base and J by 3 bases, with 6 bases between. The CDR3 runs to 14 residues. Here the CDR3 DNA reads TGTGCCAGCAGCTTAGATAGGGACACCGGGGAGCTGTTTTTT. Amino acids: CASSLDRDTGELFF.

This clone showed up just once. The V and J genes are TRBV2 and TRBJ2-3; no clear D gene. Germline CDR1 SNHLY, CDR2 FYNNEI. V lost 7 bases and J lost 6, with 11 bases in between. CDR3 size: 12 residues. Written as DNA, the CDR3 is TGTGCCAGCAAGATCCCTGCCGATACGCAGTATTTT. Translating gives CASKIPADTQYF.

V gene TRBV7-2 combines with J gene TRBJ2-1; D is perhaps TRBD1 (5 bases). V was shortened by 6 bases and J by 8 bases, with 17 bases between the two germline ends. In germline, CDR1 is SGHTA, CDR2 FQGNSA. This CDR3 is built from 14 residues. CDR3 DNA sequence: TGTGCCAGCAGTGCCATGGCGGTAGGGGATGAGCAGTTCTTC. It encodes CASSAMAVGDEQFF.

This chain joins TRBV5-4 and TRBJ2-3, with 7 bases lining up with TRBD1. The CDR3 has 15 residues. Trimming at V came to 4 bases and at J to 4 bases, leaving 9 bases not matched to a gene. Germline-derived CDR1 and CDR2 are SGHNT and YYREEE (reference sequence). In DNA form, the CDR3 reads TGTGCCAGCAGCACCCGACAGGGCGGGCCAGATACGCAGTATTTT. Translated, it gives CASSTRQGGPDTQYF.

The gene calls are TRBV27 and TRBJ1-1, with D perhaps TRBD1 (6 bases). Germline lookup yields CDR1 MNHEY and CDR2 SMNVEV (reference sequence). This CDR3 is built from 15 residues. V lost 0 bases and J 4 bases, leaving 12 bases between the germline ends. The DNA of the CDR3 is TGTGCCAGCAGTTTATCTAGCGGGGGGGCCACTGAAGCTTTCTTT. This encodes CASSLSSGGATEAFF.

This chain uses TRBV6-5 with TRBJ1-2; D not certain. Germline V CDR1 and CDR2: MNHEY, SVGAGI. Trimming took off 1 base at V and 8 bases at J, with 5 bases between the two ends. The CDR3 totals 11 residues. The CDR3 sequence is CASSYYGGYTF. DNA for the CDR3: TGTGCCAGCAGTTACTACGGCGGCTACACCTTC.

This clone was seen only once. In DNA form, the CDR3 reads TGTGCCATCAGTGAGGCAGCACTGACTGGAAACACCATATATTTT. Protein product: CAISEAALTGNTIYF. The rearrangement joins TRBV10-3 to TRBJ1-3, with D hard to call. CDR1 is ENHRY, CDR2 SYGVKD, per germline. This CDR3 contains 15 residues. Trimming took off 2 bases at V and 2 bases at J, with 10 bases between the two ends.

The chain carries TRBV7-8 and TRBJ2-5; D may be TRBD2 (5 bases). V was trimmed by 1 base and J by 4 bases, leaving 10 bases between them. Germline CDR1 is SGHVS and CDR2 is FQNEAQ. The CDR3 extends over 14 amino acids. Here the CDR3 reads CASSLGRRRETQYF. Here the CDR3 DNA reads TGTGCCAGCAGCTTAGGGCGGAGGCGAGAGACCCAGTACTTC. Full variable domain (outside the CDR3, taken from reference TRBV7-8 and TRBJ2-5): GAGVSQSPRYKVAKRGQDVALRCDPISGHVSLFWYQQALGQGPEFLTYFQNEAQLDKSGLPSDRFFAERPEGSVSTLKIQRTQQEDSAVYLCASSLGRRRETQYFGPGTRLLVL.

This chain connects TRBV4-2 to TRBJ1-1, with 7 nucleotides matching TRBD1. Unmatched junction bases numbered 2, after V lost 4 bases and J lost 0 bases. The CDR3 is 14 amino acids. Germline-derived CDR1 and CDR2 are LGHNA and YNFKEQ. CDR3 residues: CASSPGQVNTEAFF. For the CDR3, the DNA is TGTGCCAGCAGCCCAGGACAGGTGAACACTGAAGCTTTCTTT.